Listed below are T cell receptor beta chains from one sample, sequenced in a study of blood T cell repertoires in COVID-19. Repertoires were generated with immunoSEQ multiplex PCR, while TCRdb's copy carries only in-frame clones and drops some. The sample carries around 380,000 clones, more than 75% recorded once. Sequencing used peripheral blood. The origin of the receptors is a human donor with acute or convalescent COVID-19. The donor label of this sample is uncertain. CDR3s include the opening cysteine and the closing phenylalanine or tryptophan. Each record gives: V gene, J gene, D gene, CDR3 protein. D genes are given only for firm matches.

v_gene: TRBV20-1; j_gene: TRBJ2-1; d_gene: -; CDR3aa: CSLGFLNEQFF
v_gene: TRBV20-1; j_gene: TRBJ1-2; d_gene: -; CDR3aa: CSASRSYGYTF
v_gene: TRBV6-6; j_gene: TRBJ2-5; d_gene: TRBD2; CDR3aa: CASTGTSGYQETQYF
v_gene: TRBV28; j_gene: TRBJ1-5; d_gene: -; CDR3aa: CASRRQGTQPQHF
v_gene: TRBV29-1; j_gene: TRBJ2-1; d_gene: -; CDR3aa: CSVVITANEQFF
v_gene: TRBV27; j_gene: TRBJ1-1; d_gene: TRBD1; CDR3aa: CASSSAGTGGNTEAFF
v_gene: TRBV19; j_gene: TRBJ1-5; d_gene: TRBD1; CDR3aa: CASSMKGAGQPQHF
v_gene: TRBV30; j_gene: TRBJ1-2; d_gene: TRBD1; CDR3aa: CAWTPIQGRHGYTF
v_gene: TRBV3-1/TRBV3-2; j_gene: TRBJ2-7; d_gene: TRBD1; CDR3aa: CASSQMRTGYEQYF
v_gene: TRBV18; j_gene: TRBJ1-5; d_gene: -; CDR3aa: CASSPSSRGNQPQHF
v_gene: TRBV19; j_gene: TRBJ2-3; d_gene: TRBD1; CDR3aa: CASRSSLGQSHSDTQYF
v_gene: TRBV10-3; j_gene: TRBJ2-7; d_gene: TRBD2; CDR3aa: CAISESTSGLSYEQYF
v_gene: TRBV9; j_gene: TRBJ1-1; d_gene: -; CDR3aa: CASSAGVVPGEAFF
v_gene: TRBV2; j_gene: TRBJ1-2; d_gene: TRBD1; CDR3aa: CARGRQGEVGYGYTF
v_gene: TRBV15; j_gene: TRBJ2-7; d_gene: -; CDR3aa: CATSRTAGTRDEQYF
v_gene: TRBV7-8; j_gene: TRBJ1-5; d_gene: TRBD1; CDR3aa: CASSPDRVQPQHF
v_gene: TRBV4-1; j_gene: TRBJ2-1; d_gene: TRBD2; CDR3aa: CASSQDTSGSSYEQFF
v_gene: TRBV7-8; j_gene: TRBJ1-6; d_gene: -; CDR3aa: CASSLDTGNSPLHF
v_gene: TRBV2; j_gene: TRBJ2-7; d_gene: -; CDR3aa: CASNRGYEQYF
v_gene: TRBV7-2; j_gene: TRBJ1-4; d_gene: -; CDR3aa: CASSLGSSEKLFF
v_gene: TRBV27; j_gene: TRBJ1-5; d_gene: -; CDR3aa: CASSFNFNQPQHF
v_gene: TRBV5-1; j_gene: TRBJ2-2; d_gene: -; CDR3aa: CASSRTVNTGELFF
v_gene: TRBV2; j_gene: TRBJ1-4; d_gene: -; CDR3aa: CASSEQGTTNEKLFF
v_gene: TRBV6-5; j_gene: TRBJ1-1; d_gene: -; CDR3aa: CASRRQMNTEAFF
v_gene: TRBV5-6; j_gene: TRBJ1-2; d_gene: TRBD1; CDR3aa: CASSPRTGVYGYTF
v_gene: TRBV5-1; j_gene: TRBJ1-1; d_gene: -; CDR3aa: CASSLDRKGEAFF